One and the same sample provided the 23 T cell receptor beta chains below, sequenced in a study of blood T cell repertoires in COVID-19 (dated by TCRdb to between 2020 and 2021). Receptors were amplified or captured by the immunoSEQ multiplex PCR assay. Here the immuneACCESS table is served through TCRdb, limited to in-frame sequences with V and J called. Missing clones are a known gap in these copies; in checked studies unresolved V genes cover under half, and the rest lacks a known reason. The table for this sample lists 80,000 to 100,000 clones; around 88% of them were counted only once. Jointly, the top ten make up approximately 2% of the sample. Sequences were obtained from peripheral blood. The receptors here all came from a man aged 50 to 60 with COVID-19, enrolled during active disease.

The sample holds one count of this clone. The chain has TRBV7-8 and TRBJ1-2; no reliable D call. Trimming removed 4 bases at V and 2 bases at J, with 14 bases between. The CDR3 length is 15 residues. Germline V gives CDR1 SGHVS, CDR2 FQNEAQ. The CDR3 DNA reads TGTGCCAGCAGCTACGGTTGGGGAGAAAACTATGGCTACACCTTC. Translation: CASSYGWGENYGYTF.

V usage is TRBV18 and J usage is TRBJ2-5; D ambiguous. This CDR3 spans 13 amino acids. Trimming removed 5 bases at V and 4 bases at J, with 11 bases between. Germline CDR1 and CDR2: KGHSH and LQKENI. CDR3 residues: CASSLRGRETQYF. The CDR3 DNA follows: TGTGCCAGCTCATTACGTGGGCGAGAGACCCAGTACTTC. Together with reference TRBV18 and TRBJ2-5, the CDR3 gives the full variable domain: NAGVMQNPRHLVRRRGQEARLRCSPMKGHSHVYWYRQLPEEGLKFMVYLQKENIIDESGMPKERFSAEFPKEGPSILRIQQVVRGDSAAYFCASSLRGRETQYFGPGTRLLVL.

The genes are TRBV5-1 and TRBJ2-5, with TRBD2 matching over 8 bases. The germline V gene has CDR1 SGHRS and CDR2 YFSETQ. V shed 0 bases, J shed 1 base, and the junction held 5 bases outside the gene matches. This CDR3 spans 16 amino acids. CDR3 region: CASSLAAGGPQETQYF. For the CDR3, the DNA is TGCGCCAGCAGCTTGGCGGCGGGGGGCCCCCAAGAGACCCAGTACTTC.

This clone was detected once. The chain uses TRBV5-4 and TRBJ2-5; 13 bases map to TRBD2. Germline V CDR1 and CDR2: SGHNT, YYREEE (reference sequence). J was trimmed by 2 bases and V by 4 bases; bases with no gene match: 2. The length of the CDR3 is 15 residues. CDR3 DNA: TGTGCCAGCAGCCCGACTAGCGGGGGGCAAGAGACCCAGTACTTC. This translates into CASSPTSGGQETQYF.

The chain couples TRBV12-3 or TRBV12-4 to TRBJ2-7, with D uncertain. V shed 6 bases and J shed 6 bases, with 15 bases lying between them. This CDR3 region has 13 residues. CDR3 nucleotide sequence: TGTGCCAGCAGGCCTTCGAGACTCTCCGAGCAGTACTTC. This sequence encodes CASRPSRLSEQYF.

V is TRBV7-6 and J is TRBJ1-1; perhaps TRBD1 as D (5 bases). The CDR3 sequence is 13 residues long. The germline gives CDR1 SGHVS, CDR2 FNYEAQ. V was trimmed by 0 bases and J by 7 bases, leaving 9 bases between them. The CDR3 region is CASSLAQGSEAFF. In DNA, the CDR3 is TGTGCCAGCAGCTTAGCCCAGGGTAGTGAAGCTTTCTTT.

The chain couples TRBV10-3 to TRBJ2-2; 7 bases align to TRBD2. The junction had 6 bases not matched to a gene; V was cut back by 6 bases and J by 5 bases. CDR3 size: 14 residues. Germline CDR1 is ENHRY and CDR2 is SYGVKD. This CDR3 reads CAISLTGGTGELFF. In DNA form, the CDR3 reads TGTGCCATCAGCCTTACCGGGGGGACCGGGGAGCTGTTTTTT.

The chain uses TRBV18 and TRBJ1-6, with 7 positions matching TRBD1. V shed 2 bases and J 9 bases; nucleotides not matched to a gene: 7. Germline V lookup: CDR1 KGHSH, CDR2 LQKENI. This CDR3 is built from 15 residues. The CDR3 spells CASSPGTGERSPLHF. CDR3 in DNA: TGTGCCAGCTCACCAGGCACAGGGGAGCGTTCACCCCTCCACTTT.

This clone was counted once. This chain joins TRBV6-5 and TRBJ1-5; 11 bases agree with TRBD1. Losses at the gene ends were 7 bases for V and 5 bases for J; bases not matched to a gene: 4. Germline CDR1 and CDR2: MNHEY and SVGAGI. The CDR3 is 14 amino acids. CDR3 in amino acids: CASMDRGLYQPQHF. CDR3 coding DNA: TGTGCCAGCATGGACAGGGGGCTGTATCAGCCCCAGCATTTT.

The CDR3 reads CASSLIVTMATGYTF. CDR3 coding DNA: TGTGCCAGCAGCTTGATAGTAACTATGGCTACAGGCTACACCTTC. The genes are TRBV5-6 and TRBJ1-2; D remains ambiguous. V lost 1 base, J lost 8 bases, and 18 bases lay in between. This CDR3 contains 15 residues. CDR1 is SGHDT, CDR2 YYEEEE, per germline.

CDR3 nucleotide sequence: TGTGCCAGTAGTTCGGACAGGGGGAACTATGGCTACACCTTC. Its translation is CASSSDRGNYGYTF. The rearrangement uses TRBV19 and TRBJ1-2, with TRBD1 identical over 10 bases. The CDR3 has 14 amino acids. Germline V gene data show CDR1 as LNHDA and CDR2 as SQIVND (reference sequence). V shed 5 bases, J shed 2 bases, and the junction held 2 bases outside the gene matches.

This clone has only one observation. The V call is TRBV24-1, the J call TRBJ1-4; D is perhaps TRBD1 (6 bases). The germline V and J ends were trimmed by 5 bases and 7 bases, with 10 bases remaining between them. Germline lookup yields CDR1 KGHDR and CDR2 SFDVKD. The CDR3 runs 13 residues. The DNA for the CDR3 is TGTGCCACCAGTGTTCAGGGGAGTGAAAAACTGTTTTTT. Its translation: CATSVQGSEKLFF.

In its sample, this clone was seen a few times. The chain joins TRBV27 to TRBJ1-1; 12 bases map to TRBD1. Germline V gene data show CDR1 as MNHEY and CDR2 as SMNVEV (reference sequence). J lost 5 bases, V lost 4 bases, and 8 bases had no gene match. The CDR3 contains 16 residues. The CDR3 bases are TGTGCCAGCAGTTCCCCGGGACAGGGGGCGAGGACTGAAGCTTTCTTT. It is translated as CASSSPGQGARTEAFF.

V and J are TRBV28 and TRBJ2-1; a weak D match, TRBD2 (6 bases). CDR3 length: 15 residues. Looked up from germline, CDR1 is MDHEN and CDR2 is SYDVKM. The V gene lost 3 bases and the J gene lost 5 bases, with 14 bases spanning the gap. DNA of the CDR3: TGTGCCAGCAGTTTGAGAGGGCGGGGCAACAATGAGCAGTTCTTC. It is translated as CASSLRGRGNNEQFF.

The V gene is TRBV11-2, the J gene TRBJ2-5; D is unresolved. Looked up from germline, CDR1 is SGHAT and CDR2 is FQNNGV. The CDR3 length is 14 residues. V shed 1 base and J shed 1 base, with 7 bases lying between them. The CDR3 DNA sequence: TGTGCCAGCAGCTTAGCGGTTTTCCAAGAGACCCAGTACTTC. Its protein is CASSLAVFQETQYF.

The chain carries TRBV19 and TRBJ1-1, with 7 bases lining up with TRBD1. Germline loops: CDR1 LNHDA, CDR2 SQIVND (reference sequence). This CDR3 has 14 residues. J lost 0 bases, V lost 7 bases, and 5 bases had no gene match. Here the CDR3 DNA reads TGTGCCAGTAAGGCAAGGGGGCTGAACACTGAAGCTTTCTTT. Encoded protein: CASKARGLNTEAFF.

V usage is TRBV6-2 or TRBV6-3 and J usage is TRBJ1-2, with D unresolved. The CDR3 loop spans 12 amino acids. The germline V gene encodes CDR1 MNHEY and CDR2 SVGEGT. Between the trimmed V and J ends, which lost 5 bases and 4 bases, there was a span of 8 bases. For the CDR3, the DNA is TGTGCCAGCAGTCCCACGGGCTATGGCTACACCTTC. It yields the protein CASSPTGYGYTF.

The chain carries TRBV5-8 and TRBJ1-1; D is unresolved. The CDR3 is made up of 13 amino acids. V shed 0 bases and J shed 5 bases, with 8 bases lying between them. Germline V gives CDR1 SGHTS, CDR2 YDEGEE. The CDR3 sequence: CASSLVEGTEAFF. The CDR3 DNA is TGTGCCAGCAGCTTGGTCGAGGGAACTGAAGCTTTCTTT.

CDR3 loop: CASSYRETSNYGYTF. CDR3 sequence (DNA): TGTGCCAGCAGTTACCGCGAGACATCTAACTATGGCTACACCTTC. V usage is TRBV6-5 and J usage is TRBJ1-2; D ambiguous. V shed 2 bases and J shed 0 bases, with 10 bases lying between them. CDR3 size: 15 residues. Germline V lookup: CDR1 MNHEY, CDR2 SVGAGI.

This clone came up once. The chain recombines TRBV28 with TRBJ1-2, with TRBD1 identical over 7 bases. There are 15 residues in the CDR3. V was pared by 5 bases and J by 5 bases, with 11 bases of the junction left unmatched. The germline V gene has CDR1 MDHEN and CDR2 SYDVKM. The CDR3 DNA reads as TGTGCCAGCAGTGCCGCTACCGGGACAGCGTATGGCTACACCTTC. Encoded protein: CASSAATGTAYGYTF.

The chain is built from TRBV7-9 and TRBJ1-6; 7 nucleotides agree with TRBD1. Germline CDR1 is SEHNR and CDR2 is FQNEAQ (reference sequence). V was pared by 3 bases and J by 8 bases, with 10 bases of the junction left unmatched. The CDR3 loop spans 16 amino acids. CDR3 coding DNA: TGTGCCAGCAGCTTGGGCGGAGGACAGGTTTATTCACCCCTCCACTTT. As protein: CASSLGGGQVYSPLHF.

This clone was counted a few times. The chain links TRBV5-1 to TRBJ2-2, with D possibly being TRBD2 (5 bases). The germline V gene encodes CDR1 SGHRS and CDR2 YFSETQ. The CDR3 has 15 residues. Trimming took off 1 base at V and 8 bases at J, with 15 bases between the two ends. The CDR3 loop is CASSLRSDYRGELFF. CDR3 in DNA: TGCGCCAGCAGCTTGAGGTCAGACTACCGGGGGGAGCTGTTTTTT.

Here the CDR3 reads CASAGGYYGYTF. Here the CDR3 DNA reads TGTGCCAGCGCAGGAGGGTACTATGGCTACACCTTC. The genes are TRBV28 and TRBJ1-2; D is unclear. Germline V gene sequence: CDR1 MDHEN, CDR2 SYDVKM. V lost 8 bases, J lost 3 bases, and 10 bases lay in between. The CDR3 consists of 12 residues.